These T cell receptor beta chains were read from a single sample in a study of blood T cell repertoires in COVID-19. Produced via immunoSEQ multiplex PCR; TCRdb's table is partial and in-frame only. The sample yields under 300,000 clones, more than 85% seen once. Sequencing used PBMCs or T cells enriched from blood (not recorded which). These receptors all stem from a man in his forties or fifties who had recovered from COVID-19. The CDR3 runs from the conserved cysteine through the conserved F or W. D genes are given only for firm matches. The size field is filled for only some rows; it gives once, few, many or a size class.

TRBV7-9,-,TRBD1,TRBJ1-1,TGTGCCAGCAGCCCAAGACAGGGGGAGAGGAACACTGAAGCTTTCTTT,CASSPRQGERNTEAFF
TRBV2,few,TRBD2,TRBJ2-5,TGTGCCAGCAGTGCCCCTAGCGGGGATTACCAAGAGACCCAGTACTTC,CASSAPSGDYQETQYF
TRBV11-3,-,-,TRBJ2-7,TGTGCCAGCAGCTTAGTGGCAGGGTGGGACTACGAGCAGTACTTC,CASSLVAGWDYEQYF
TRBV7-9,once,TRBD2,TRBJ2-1,TGTGCCAGCACCGCAGAAGGGGTACGGAGGGAGGGCCGTTGGAATGAGCAGTTCTTC,CASTAEGVRREGRWNEQFF
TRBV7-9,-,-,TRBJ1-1,TGTGCCAGCAGCTTTCAAGGGGGATTGAACACTGAAGCTTTCTTT,CASSFQGGLNTEAFF
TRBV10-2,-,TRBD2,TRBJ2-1,TGCGCCAGCAGTCCCGGGCGGGAGGGGGTTTACAATGAGCAGTTCTTC,CASSPGREGVYNEQFF
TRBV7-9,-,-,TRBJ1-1,TGTGCCAGCAGCGACAGCGACAGGCCGTACAACACTGAAGCTTTCTTT,CASSDSDRPYNTEAFF
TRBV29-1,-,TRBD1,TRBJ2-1,TGCAGCGTTGGACAGGGGGCCTCCAATGAGCAGTTCTTC,CSVGQGASNEQFF
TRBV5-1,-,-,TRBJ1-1,TGCGCCAGCAGCTTGATGCGGGGAGGGGGTACTGAAGCTTTCTTT,CASSLMRGGGTEAFF
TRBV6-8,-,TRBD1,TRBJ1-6,TGTGCCAGCAGTTACAAGCCCCGGGACAGGGCTAATTCACCCCTCCACTTT,CASSYKPRDRANSPLHF
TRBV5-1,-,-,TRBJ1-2,TGCGCCAGCAGCTTAGCCGGGACAAACGGCTACACCTTC,CASSLAGTNGYTF
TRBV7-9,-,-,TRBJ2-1,TGTGCCAGCAGCCGTGACAGCGAACCCTACAATGAGCAGTTCTTC,CASSRDSEPYNEQFF
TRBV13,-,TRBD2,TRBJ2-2,TGTGCCAGCAGCGGTTTTGGGGGACTAGCGGGAGTTTTCACCGGGGAGCTGTTTTTT,CASSGFGGLAGVFTGELFF
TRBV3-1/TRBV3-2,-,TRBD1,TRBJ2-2,TGTGCCAGCAGCCAATCGGGGACCGGGGCAGGGGGCGTCACCGGGGAGCTGTTTTTT,CASSQSGTGAGGVTGELFF
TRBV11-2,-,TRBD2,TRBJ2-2,TGTGCCAGCAGCTCACGGACTAGCAGAAACACCGGGGAGCTGTTTTTT,CASSSRTSRNTGELFF
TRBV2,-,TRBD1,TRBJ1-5,TGTGCCAGCAGTGCCGGGACAGTAACTCAGCCCCAGCATTTT,CASSAGTVTQPQHF
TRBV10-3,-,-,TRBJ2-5,TGTGCCATCAGTGACCCGGGGTTTGACTCGCAAGAGACCCAGTACTTC,CAISDPGFDSQETQYF
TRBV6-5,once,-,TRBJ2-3,TGTGCCAGCAGGGGACACGGTGGTATGCAGTATTTT,CASRGHGGMQYF
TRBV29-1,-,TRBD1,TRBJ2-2,TGCAGCGTTGGTAGGACAGGAAACACCGGGGAGCTGTTTTTT,CSVGRTGNTGELFF
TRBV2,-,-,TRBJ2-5,TGTGCCAGCAGTGAGCGCAGGCGACAAGAGACCCAGTACTTC,CASSERRRQETQYF
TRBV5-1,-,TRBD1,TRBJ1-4,TGCGCCAGCAGCTGGAGGGCCGGGGACAGAAATGAAAAACTGTTTTTT,CASSWRAGDRNEKLFF
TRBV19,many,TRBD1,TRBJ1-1,TGTGCCAGTAGGAAACCCCCCGGGACAGGGGACACTGAAGCTTTCTTT,CASRKPPGTGDTEAFF
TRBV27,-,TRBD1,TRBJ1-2,TGTGCCAGCAGTTTCGTTTTTATGGAAACAGGGGGCTACGGCTACACCTTC,CASSFVFMETGGYGYTF
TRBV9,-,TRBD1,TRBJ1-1,TGTGCCAGCAGCCCCCGGACAGGGGAAGGGACTGAAGCTTTCTTT,CASSPRTGEGTEAFF
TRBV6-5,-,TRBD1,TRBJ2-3,TGTGCCAGCAGCCGGACAGGGGTGACAGATACGCAGTATTTT,CASSRTGVTDTQYF
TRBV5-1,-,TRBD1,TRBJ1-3,TGCGCCAGCAGCGTTGACAGGGGGCCTGGAAACACCATATATTTT,CASSVDRGPGNTIYF
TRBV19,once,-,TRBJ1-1,TGTGCCAGTAGTAGGACAGTCCGGATCACTGAAGCTTTCTTT,CASSRTVRITEAFF
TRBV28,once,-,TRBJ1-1,TGTGCCAGCAGACCCGGGAGGAACACTGAAGCTTTCTTT,CASRPGRNTEAFF
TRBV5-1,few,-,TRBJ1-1,TGCGCCAGCAGCTTGGGCGGCATGAAAACTTTCTTT,CASSLGGMKTFF
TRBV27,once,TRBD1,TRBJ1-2,TGTGCCAGCAGCGAGACAGGGTCCCCCTCGGACTATGGCTACACCTTC,CASSETGSPSDYGYTF
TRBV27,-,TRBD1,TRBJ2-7,TGTGCCAGCAGTTTAACAACAGGGGCCTACTCGAGCTACGAGCAGTACTTC,CASSLTTGAYSSYEQYF
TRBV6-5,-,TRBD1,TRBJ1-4,TGTGCCAGCAGTTACTTGGACAGGGGCGGTGAAAAACTGTTTTTT,CASSYLDRGGEKLFF
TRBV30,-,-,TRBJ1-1,TGTGCCTGGCAGGGGACCCCTGAAGCTTTCTTT,CAWQGTPEAFF
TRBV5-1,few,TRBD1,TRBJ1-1,TGCGCCAGCAGCCTCCACCCACCGGGACAGGGTCAATTAATGAACACTGAAGCTTTCTTT,CASSLHPPGQGQLMNTEAFF
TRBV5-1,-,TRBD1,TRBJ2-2,TGCGCCAGCAGTATAACAGGGGACACCGGGGAGCTGTTTTTT,CASSITGDTGELFF
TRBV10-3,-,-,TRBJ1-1,TGTGCCATCAGTGAGTCCGGTCATAGGAACACTGAAGCTTTCTTT,CAISESGHRNTEAFF
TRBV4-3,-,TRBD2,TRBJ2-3,TGCGCCAGCAGCCAAGATGGCGCCCCGACTAGCCTCCCCACAGATACGCAGTATTTT,CASSQDGAPTSLPTDTQYF
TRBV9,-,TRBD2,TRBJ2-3,TGTGCCAGCAGCGTAGGGAGGACTAGCAGAAGCACAGATACGCAGTATTTT,CASSVGRTSRSTDTQYF
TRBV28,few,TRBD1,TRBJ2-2,TGTGCCATACCGGGACAGGTGGACGGGGAGCTGTTTTTT,CAIPGQVDGELFF
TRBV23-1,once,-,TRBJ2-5,TGCGCCGTAAATAGCCGGTCCCGAACACCTCAAGAGACCCAGTACTTC,CAVNSRSRTPQETQYF
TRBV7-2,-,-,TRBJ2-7,TGTGCCAGCAGCTCGCAGGGCGTTGGCGAGCAGTACTTC,CASSSQGVGEQYF